The T cell receptor beta chain under discussion was sequenced for a study of vaccination effects on CD4 cells after COVID-19 (dated by TCRdb to the early 2020s). Turning to the overall study: In the ViraFEST assay, PBMC were stimulated with viral peptide pools, and antigen-specific CD4+ T cell clonotypes were then identified by expansion using TCR sequencing. Across the study, the median time from the second dose to post-vaccine sampling was 72 days (range 14 to 241). Over 1.5 million PBMC per well were cultured with 10 ug/ml peptides in IMDM containing approximately 4.5% human AB serum, around 10 IU/ml IL-2 and gentamicin. The study compared SARS-CoV-2 spike-specific CD4+ TCR repertoires before and after mRNA vaccination in COVID-19 convalescent patients and infection-naive vaccine recipients. The full study included 9 to 10 COVID-19 convalescent patients and a few SARS-CoV-2-naive healthy vaccine recipients. Cultures from other donors in the study were sequenced using the Oncomine TCR Beta short-read assay on an Illumina iSeq 100.

Receptor libraries were prepared by the immunoSEQ multiplex PCR assay. DNA from the cultured, isolated CD4+ T cells was subjected to TCR beta CDR3 sequencing. Processing in the source paper ran as follows. The analysis removed non-productive TCR sequences, trimmed reads to the CDR3 region, and retained only CDR3s that were 7 or more amino acids long. The MANAFEST web app was used to identify antigen-specific clonotypes by comparing expansion in peptide wells with expansion in reference cultures. For clones to be considered positive, expansion at FDR<0.05 versus reference and all other wells, an odds ratio above 5, and a frequency above 0.1% in two replicate wells were required. Cross-reactive clonotypes were defined as significantly expanded in SARS-CoV-2 spike wells and in at least one common cold coronavirus spike condition. CDR3 similarity was assessed by Levenshtein distance using the stringdist R package, and unrooted trees were constructed with ape in R 3.6.1. TCRdb obtained this table from immuneACCESS and retained in-frame rearrangements with V and J assigned. These tables miss some clones; where compared with another copy, unresolved V genes account for less than half of the shortfall, and the remainder is unexplained. V, J and clone size reflect that table, while D and trimming were determined from the DNA. The sample yields some 10,000 clones; around 74% were counted once. In total, the top ten clones hold 10% to 11% of the sample.

After less than 13 days of culture, CD4+ T cells were isolated with the EasySep CD4+ T cell isolation kit. Each participant got two doses of an mRNA SARS-CoV-2 vaccine, either BNT162b2 or mRNA-1273. The absence of prior SARS-CoV-2 infection in healthy vaccine recipients was confirmed by negative nucleocapsid antibodies before and after vaccination. Half of the culture medium was replaced with fresh IL-2-containing medium on days 3 and 7. Unless noted otherwise, every peptide stimulation condition was grown in triplicate wells. Using Ficoll-Paque Plus gradient centrifugation, PBMC were separated from whole blood and then either used fresh or cryopreserved at -140C. Genomic DNA was extracted from cultured CD4+ T cells with the QIAamp micro DNA kit. V was cut back by 3 bases and J by 7 bases, leaving a gap of 13 bases between them. The CDR3 has 15 amino acids, counting the end cysteine and phenylalanine. CDR3 DNA only is kept here, 45 bases in frame from base 1. Taken from the germline V gene (reference sequence), the CDR1 and CDR2 loops are LNHDA and SQIVND.

Study-wide conclusions, independent of this receptor: The study was limited by a small number of convalescent patients, and early post-infection timepoints were lacking. At late post-vaccination timepoints, both infection-induced and vaccine-induced clones showed marked clonal contraction, consistent with waning T cell responses. Among healthy vaccine recipients, nearly all vaccine-induced clones were SARS-CoV-2 mono-reactive, and just 1 of 255 was cross-reactive with common cold coronaviruses.

On this clone itself: This receptor's antigen is unknown. The input lacks base qualities; no much larger clone sits a single base away.

The chain was built from TRBV19 and TRBJ1-6, with a weak D call of TRBD1 (5 bases match). The sequencing used CD4+ T cells from PBMCs cultured without peptide, collected after COVID-19 vaccination. The clonotype comes from a human donor who received a COVID-19 vaccine. The DNA sequence follows: TGTGCCAGTAGTATTCAGGGTGCTGGAAATTCACCCCTCCACTTT. The translation is CASSIQGAGNSPLHF.